These 21 T cell receptor beta chains were sequenced from one sample in a study of radiotherapy plus CTLA-4 blockade in lung cancer. The protocol was immunoSEQ multiplex PCR, while the TCRdb copy is restricted to in-frame clones and leaves out a portion. The table lists more than 90,000 clones, approximately 78% of them singletons. Sequencing used peripheral blood, obtained from a patient treated with radiotherapy plus ipilimumab. The receptors were sampled from a human donor with non-small cell lung cancer that progressed on radiotherapy plus ipilimumab.

The chain recombines TRBV7-9 with TRBJ1-3, with D maybe TRBD1 (6 bases). Trimming pared 3 bases from V and 0 bases from J, leaving 9 bases between. Germline-derived CDR1 and CDR2 are SEHNR and FQNEAQ (reference sequence). The CDR3 has 15 amino acids. CDR3 coding DNA: TGTGCCAGCAGCTTGGACAGTGCCTCTGGAAACACCATATATTTT. Its protein is CASSLDSASGNTIYF.

The chain uses TRBV6-1 and TRBJ1-1; 7 bases line up with TRBD1. The CDR3 length is 13 residues. Germline lookup yields CDR1 MNHNS and CDR2 SASEGT. Losses at the gene ends were 7 bases for V and 7 bases for J; bases not matched to a gene: 9. The CDR3 DNA reads TGTGCCAGCACCGAATCAGGGGGTCGTGAAGCTTTCTTT. As protein: CASTESGGREAFF.

The rearrangement uses TRBV25-1 and TRBJ2-5; unclear D gene. The CDR3 extends over 15 amino acids. Germline-derived CDR1 and CDR2 are MGHDK and SYGVNS. Trimming pared 6 bases from V and 2 bases from J, leaving 16 bases between. The CDR3 spells CASSEQKGSQETQYF. The CDR3 nucleotides are TGTGCCAGCAGCGAGCAGAAGGGATCGCAAGAGACCCAGTACTTC.

The genes are TRBV5-1 and TRBJ1-2; TRBD1 aligns across 8 bases. The V segment lost 6 bases and the J segment 3 bases; nucleotides outside the gene matches: 7. Germline V gene lookup returns CDR1 SGHRS and CDR2 YFSETQ. The CDR3 extends over 14 amino acids. CDR3 loop: CASNLGQADYGYTF. DNA for the CDR3: TGCGCCAGCAACCTGGGACAGGCGGACTATGGCTACACCTTC. Based on the CDR3 plus reference TRBV5-1 and TRBJ1-2, the full variable domain is KAGVTQTPRYLIKTRGQQVTLSCSPISGHRSVSWYQQTPGQGLQFLFEYFSETQRNKGNFPGRFSGRQFSNSRSEMNVSTLELGDSALYLCASNLGQADYGYTFGSGTRLTVV.

Here the CDR3 reads CAISDQRSGNTIYF. Written as DNA, the CDR3 is TGTGCCATCAGTGATCAGAGGTCTGGAAACACCATATATTTT. The rearrangement joins TRBV10-3 to TRBJ1-3; D remains ambiguous. Germline V gives CDR1 ENHRY, CDR2 SYGVKD. Trimming cost V 3 bases and J 1 base, with 7 bases left between them. CDR3 size: 14 residues.

The J gene is TRBJ2-2, the V gene TRBV7-8; D might be TRBD2 (6 bases). The CDR3 runs to 18 residues. Germline assignment: CDR1 SGHVS and CDR2 FQNEAQ. The ends were cut back, 1 base at V and 2 bases at J, with 17 bases in the middle. DNA for the CDR3: TGTGCCAGCAGCTTAGGGCTCGTCGGGAGTTCCAACACCGGGGAGCTGTTTTTT. Translating it yields CASSLGLVGSSNTGELFF.

The rearrangement uses TRBV15 and TRBJ1-3; D remains unclear. Germline loops: CDR1 LNHNV, CDR2 YYDKDF (reference sequence). CDR3 length: 15 amino acids. V was trimmed by 0 bases and J by 7 bases, leaving 13 bases between them. The CDR3 DNA reads as TGTGCCACCAGCAGAGAACGCGGGGTTGGGAACACCATATATTTT. Its translation is CATSRERGVGNTIYF.

The genes are TRBV5-1 and TRBJ2-7; the D is unclear. Per germline, CDR1 SGHRS and CDR2 YFSETQ. Trimming removed 0 bases from V and 5 bases from J, with 15 bases in between. The CDR3 totals 15 residues. The CDR3 sequence is CASSLAGSYGDEQYF. As DNA, the CDR3 is TGCGCCAGCAGCTTGGCCGGGTCTTATGGAGACGAGCAGTACTTC. Based on the CDR3 plus reference TRBV5-1 and TRBJ2-7, the full variable domain is KAGVTQTPRYLIKTRGQQVTLSCSPISGHRSVSWYQQTPGQGLQFLFEYFSETQRNKGNFPGRFSGRQFSNSRSEMNVSTLELGDSALYLCASSLAGSYGDEQYFGPGTRLTVT.

The V and J genes are TRBV30 and TRBJ1-2, with D uncertain. Germline CDR1 is GTSNPN and CDR2 is SVGIG (reference sequence). Trimming removed 4 bases from V and 1 base from J, with 7 bases in between. The CDR3 covers 12 residues. The CDR3 sequence: CAWKVFNYGYTF. CDR3 sequence (DNA): TGTGCCTGGAAGGTCTTTAACTATGGCTACACCTTC. Full variable domain (remainder filled in from reference TRBV30 and TRBJ1-2): SQTIHQWPATLVQPVGSPLSLECTVEGTSNPNLYWYRQAAGRGLQLLFYSVGIGQISSEVPQNLSASRPQDRQFILSSKKLLLSDSGFYLCAWKVFNYGYTFGSGTRLTVV.

This rearrangement joins TRBV4-2 to TRBJ2-2, with 10 bases that match TRBD2. The CDR3 covers 18 residues. The germline CDR1 and CDR2 sequences are LGHNA and YNFKEQ. The J segment lost 3 bases and the V segment lost 2 bases, leaving 9 bases of the junction unmatched. The CDR3 protein is CASSQTQREGLDTGELFF. CDR3 DNA: TGTGCCAGCAGCCAAACACAGCGGGAGGGCCTGGACACCGGGGAGCTGTTTTTT.

This chain uses TRBV19 with TRBJ2-7, with D possibly matching TRBD1 (6 bases). This CDR3 is built from 13 residues. Germline CDR1 reads LNHDA; CDR2 reads SQIVND (reference sequence). V lost 5 bases, J lost 7 bases, and 15 bases lay in between. The CDR3 protein is CASSVDRTREQYF. The CDR3 DNA sequence: TGTGCCAGTAGTGTGGACAGAACGCGGGAGCAGTACTTC.

The rearrangement joins TRBV6-5 to TRBJ2-7, with 9 positions matching TRBD1. Germline CDR1 is MNHEY and CDR2 is SVGAGI. The junction had 4 bases not matched to a gene; V was cut back by 5 bases and J by 2 bases. This CDR3 region has 14 residues. The CDR3 DNA follows: TGTGCCAGCAGTCGTGACAGGGGGGCCTACGAGCAGTACGTC. Translated: CASSRDRGAYEQYV.

This sequence joins TRBV18 and TRBJ2-5, with 10 bases aligning to TRBD2. The CDR3 loop spans 15 amino acids. J gave up 5 bases and V 3 bases, and 6 bases lay outside the gene matches. CDR1 and CDR2 from the germline V gene are KGHSH and LQKENI. The CDR3 sequence is CASSPLAGELETQYF. Here the CDR3 DNA reads TGTGCCAGCTCACCCCTAGCGGGAGAGTTGGAGACCCAGTACTTC.

This chain's CDR3 is CASSLVWGSSTDTQYF. CDR3 nucleotide sequence: TGTGCCAGCAGCCTAGTCTGGGGTTCTAGCACAGATACGCAGTATTTT. This chain uses TRBV7-8 with TRBJ2-3; D remains ambiguous. V shed 5 bases and J shed 0 bases, with 15 bases lying between them. The CDR3 extends over 16 amino acids. CDR1 SGHVS and CDR2 FQNEAQ come from the germline V gene.

Concerning this clone: This specimen includes other DNA sequences encoding the same CDR3. The V call is TRBV14, the J call TRBJ2-5; weak D call: TRBD2 (6 bases). This CDR3 is 16 amino acids long. Germline V gene data show CDR1 as SGHDN and CDR2 as FVKESK. V was clipped by 2 bases and J by 1 base, with 14 bases between them. CDR3 in DNA: TGTGCCAGCAGCCAACGAGGCGGAGCGGGCCAAGAGACCCAGTACTTC. Translating gives CASSQRGGAGQETQYF. The whole variable domain, filled in from reference TRBV14 and TRBJ2-5, reads EAGVTQFPSHSVIEKGQTVTLRCDPISGHDNLYWYRRVMGKEIKFLLHFVKESKQDESGMPNNRFLAERTGGTYSTLKVQPAELEDSGVYFCASSQRGGAGQETQYFGPGTRLLVL.

Of note for this clone: A read error may produce the germline difference seen at one junction end. The gene calls are TRBV7-7 and TRBJ2-7; D perhaps matches TRBD2 (6 bases). CDR3 length equals 13 residues. Germline-derived CDR1 and CDR2 are SSHAT and FNYEAQ (reference sequence). In nucleotides, the CDR3 is TGTGCTAGCAGCGTAGGGGCGGGGTACGAGCAGTACTTC. Protein: CASSVGAGYEQYF.

For the CDR3, the DNA is TGTGCCAGCAGCGTAGAAGGGAACGGAGCAGATACGCAGTATTTT. Translating it yields CASSVEGNGADTQYF. This chain connects TRBV9 to TRBJ2-3; no definite D call. The germline V and J ends were trimmed by 0 bases and 4 bases, with 12 bases remaining between them. The length of the CDR3 is 15 residues. The germline gives CDR1 SGDLS, CDR2 YYNGEE.

The chain uses TRBV30 and TRBJ2-5, with TRBD1 identical over 8 bases. The CDR3 length is 15 residues. V lost 3 bases and J lost 1; bases outside the gene matches: 7. Germline V gene lookup returns CDR1 GTSNPN and CDR2 SVGIG (reference sequence). This chain's CDR3 is CAWRNSQGVQETQYF. DNA of the CDR3: TGTGCCTGGAGAAACTCACAGGGGGTCCAAGAGACCCAGTACTTC.

The chain links TRBV19 to TRBJ2-2; 10 bases agree with TRBD2. CDR1 is LNHDA, CDR2 SQIVND, per germline (reference sequence). The CDR3 consists of 17 residues. Trimming removed 5 bases from V and 4 bases from J; junction bases left unmatched: 10. The CDR3 bases are TGTGCCAGTAGTTTGCTAGCGGGAGTTGTTAGCACCGGGGAGCTGTTTTTT. This gives the protein CASSLLAGVVSTGELFF.

This clone appeared once. This chain links TRBV6-4 with TRBJ2-5, with D possibly being TRBD1 (6 bases). Germline V gene data show CDR1 as MRHNA and CDR2 as SNTAGT. V was shortened by 0 bases and J by 5 bases, with 13 bases between the two germline ends. This CDR3 is 15 amino acids long. CDR3 residues: CASSDSARGSETQYF. The CDR3, as DNA: TGTGCCAGCAGTGACTCGGCCAGGGGCTCGGAGACCCAGTACTTC.

This chain connects TRBV7-3 to TRBJ2-2; the match to TRBD2 covers 9 bases. CDR3 length equals 16 residues. Looked up from germline, CDR1 is SGHTA and CDR2 is FQGTGA. Trimming took 2 bases from V and 3 from J; bases not matched to a gene: 4. CDR3 protein: CASSLGSGSDTGELFF. In DNA form, the CDR3 reads TGTGCCAGCAGCTTAGGTAGCGGGAGTGACACCGGGGAGCTGTTTTTT.